These 7 T cell receptor beta chains were all obtained from the same sample, sequenced in a study of cytomegalovirus exposure and HLA in healthy donors. Researchers ran the PCR with 60 Vbeta and 13 Jbeta primers. Assay: immunoSEQ multiplex PCR; the TCRdb copy retains only in-frame clones and omits some. The profile shows 90,000 to 110,000 clones, about three quarters of them singletons. Sample: PBMCs. The origin of the receptors is a middle-aged woman in good health and CMV-seropositive.

This chain joins TRBV4-3 and TRBJ1-5, with 9 bases identical to TRBD1. The V segment lost 6 bases and the J segment 12 bases; nucleotides outside the gene matches: 12. The germline CDR1 and CDR2 sequences are LGHNA and YSLEER. This CDR3 spans 14 amino acids. In DNA, the CDR3 is TGCGCCAGCAGTCACCGGGACAGGGATTCGGTCCAGCATTTT. This translates into CASSHRDRDSVQHF.

The V call is TRBV5-4, the J call TRBJ2-7; 7 nucleotides line up with TRBD1. The V gene's germline CDR1 is SGHNT and CDR2 YYREEE (reference sequence). The CDR3 sequence is 16 residues long. With 0 bases clipped from V and 0 bases from J, the junction kept 6 bases outside the gene matches. In DNA form, the CDR3 reads TGTGCCAGCAGCTTGGGACAGGGACAGCTCTCCTACGAGCAGTACTTC. Translating it yields CASSLGQGQLSYEQYF. Using reference TRBV5-4 and TRBJ2-7 for the parts outside the CDR3, the full variable domain is ETGVTQSPTHLIKTRGQQVTLRCSSQSGHNTVSWYQQALGQGPQFIFQYYREEENGRGNFPPRFSGLQFPNYSSELNVNALELDDSALYLCASSLGQGQLSYEQYFGPGTRLTVT.

This clone was observed a handful of times. This chain links TRBV29-1 with TRBJ1-2; 7 bases fit TRBD1. The CDR3 sequence is 13 residues long. With 7 bases clipped from V and 5 bases from J, the junction kept 10 bases outside the gene matches. Germline V CDR1 and CDR2: SQVTM, ANQGSEA. CDR3 in amino acids: CSGAGGTEYGYTF. The CDR3 nucleotides read TGCAGCGGCGCAGGAGGGACAGAATATGGCTACACCTTC.

The chain is built from TRBV6-1 and TRBJ2-7, with 10 bases that match TRBD1. CDR3 length: 14 amino acids. CDR1 MNHNS and CDR2 SASEGT come from the germline V gene. With V trimmed by 7 bases and J by 6 bases, 9 bases remained unmatched. This chain's CDR3 is CASIIGTGVGEQYF. Here the CDR3 DNA reads TGTGCCAGCATAATCGGGACAGGGGTTGGCGAGCAGTACTTC.

The chain joins TRBV5-1 to TRBJ1-4, with 9 bases that match TRBD1. Per the germline V gene, CDR1 is SGHRS and CDR2 is YFSETQ. With V trimmed by 0 bases and J by 7 bases, 1 base remained unmatched. This CDR3 has 14 amino acids. The CDR3 spells CASSLGDRAEKLFF. In nucleotides, the CDR3 is TGCGCCAGCAGCTTGGGGGACAGGGCTGAAAAACTGTTTTTT.

The J gene is TRBJ1-1, the V gene TRBV29-1, with D perhaps TRBD1 (6 bases). The CDR3 consists of 13 residues. CDR1 and CDR2 (germline): SQVTM, ANQGSEA. The V and J ends lost 7 bases and 1 base respectively, with 13 bases between them. CDR3 DNA sequence: TGCAGCGCTTGGGACATCCGGAACACTGAAGCTTTCTTT. It translates to CSAWDIRNTEAFF.

The chain recombines TRBV4-1 with TRBJ2-3; D is possibly TRBD2 (5 bases). Trimming stripped 3 bases from V and 6 bases from J, with 7 bases between. Germline V CDR1 and CDR2: MGHRA, YSYEKL. CDR3 length: 12 residues. The CDR3 region is CASSHLADTQYF. In DNA form, the CDR3 reads TGCGCCAGCAGCCACTTAGCGGATACGCAGTATTTT.